This T cell receptor beta chain was found in a study of T cell responses to AZD1222 COVID-19 vaccine. TCRdb's copy holds only in-frame clones and misses some; the assay was immunoSEQ multiplex PCR. The sample lists 150,000 to 180,000 clones, less than 90% occurring once. Study-wide points: Donors were largely white British and mainly female; clonal diversity was possibly underestimated. Distributed over spike, vaccine-associated CD4 TCRs predominated at 160-218 and 743-854. Only after the peak T cell response were repertoires sampled. Nearly half of spike-specific TCRs reportedly go after variant regions that carry no mutations.

With regard to this clone: Its target is not known. One end of the junction does not line up with germline, which may come from a read error.

The material was peripheral blood, obtained on day 0 of AZD1222 vaccination. This TCR came from an adult in good health.

This CDR3 reads CASSLGVGSPLHF. The CDR3 DNA reads as TGTGCCAGCAGCCTAGGGGTGGGTTCACCCCTCCACTTT. V gene TRBV13 combines with J gene TRBJ1-6; a weak D match, TRBD1 (5 bases). Per the germline V gene, CDR1 is PRHDT and CDR2 is FYEKMQ (reference sequence). The CDR3 is 13 amino acids.